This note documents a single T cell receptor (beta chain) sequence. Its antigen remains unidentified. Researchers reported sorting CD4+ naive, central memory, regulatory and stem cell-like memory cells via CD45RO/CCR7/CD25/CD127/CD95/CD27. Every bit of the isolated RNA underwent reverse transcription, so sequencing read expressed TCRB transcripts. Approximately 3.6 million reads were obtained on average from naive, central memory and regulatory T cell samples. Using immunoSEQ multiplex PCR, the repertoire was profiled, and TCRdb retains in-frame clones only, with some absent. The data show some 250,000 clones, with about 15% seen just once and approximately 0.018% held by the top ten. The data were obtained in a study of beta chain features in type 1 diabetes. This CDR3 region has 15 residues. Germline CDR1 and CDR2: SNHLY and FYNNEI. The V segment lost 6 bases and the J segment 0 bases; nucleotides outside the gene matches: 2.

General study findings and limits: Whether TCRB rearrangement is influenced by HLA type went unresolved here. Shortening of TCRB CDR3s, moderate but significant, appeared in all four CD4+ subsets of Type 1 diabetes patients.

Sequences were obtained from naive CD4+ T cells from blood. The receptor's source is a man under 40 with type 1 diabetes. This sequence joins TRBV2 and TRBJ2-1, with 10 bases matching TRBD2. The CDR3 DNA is TGTGCCAGCAGATCTAGCGGGGGCTCCTACAATGAGCAGTTCTTC. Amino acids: CASRSSGGSYNEQFF. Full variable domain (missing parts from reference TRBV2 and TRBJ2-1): EPEVTQTPSHQVTQMGQEVILRCVPISNHLYFYWYRQILGQKVEFLVSFYNNEISEKSEIFDDQFSVERPDGSNFTLKIRSTKLEDSAMYFCASRSSGGSYNEQFFGPGTRLTVL.